Listed below are T cell receptor beta chains from one sample, sequenced in a study of CD8+CD57+ T cells in acquired aplastic anemia. Each CDR3 protein gets one entry after TCRdb re-called the reads with MiXCR. This sample has 200,000 to 250,000 distinct CDR3 sequences, with around half found just once. Material for sequencing was sorted CD4+, CD8+, or CD8+CD57+ T cells (not recorded which) from PBMCs. The origin of the receptors is a human donor with aplastic anemia. Both conserved end residues are part of each CDR3. A D gene is named only where the DNA matches it firmly. Size is omitted from some rows. Given values are once, few, many or a class for expanded clones.

-	TRBV19	TRBJ1-2	TRBD1	CASSRGQAPYTF	TGTGCCAGTAGTAGGGGACAGGCCCCCTACACCTTC
many	TRBV6-5	TRBJ2-7	-	CASSYSGPEAGYEQYF	TGTGCCAGCAGTTACAGCGGGCCGGAAGCAGGCTACGAGCAGTACTTC
many	TRBV5-1	TRBJ1-4	-	CASSLFRGAGLFF	TGCGCCAGCAGCTTGTTTCGGGGCGCCGGACTGTTTTTT
-	TRBV15	TRBJ1-1	-	CATSRTAKAGTGWSEAFF	TGTGCCACCAGCAGGACAGCCAAAGCAGGCACAGGGTGGTCTGAAGCTTTCTTT
-	TRBV7-9	TRBJ1-4	-	CASSPGELGEKLFF	TGTGCCAGCAGCCCAGGGGAATTAGGGGAAAAACTGTTTTTT
few	TRBV4-1	TRBJ1-1	-	CASTTQWNTEAFF	TGCGCCAGCACCACACAGTGGAACACTGAAGCTTTCTTT
many	TRBV2	TRBJ2-1	TRBD2	CASRIRLIAGEKDEQFF	TGTGCCAGCAGGATTAGACTAATAGCGGGAGAGAAGGATGAGCAGTTCTTC
-	TRBV2	TRBJ1-1	-	CASSESVSLRVGFF	TGTGCCAGCAGTGAAAGTGTATCTTTGAGGGTTGGCTTCTTT
-	TRBV6-4	TRBJ2-5	TRBD2	CASSGTSGGQETQYF	TGTGCCAGCAGTGGGACTAGCGGAGGCCAAGAGACCCAGTACTTC
many	TRBV19	TRBJ2-7	-	CATGLTAREQYF	TGTGCCACGGGACTTACCGCGCGTGAGCAGTACTTC
-	TRBV20-1	TRBJ2-7	-	CSARKGNDEQYF	TGCAGTGCTAGAAAGGGTAATGACGAGCAGTACTTC
-	TRBV14	TRBJ2-3	TRBD1	CASSPDRGFTDTQYF	TGTGCCAGCAGCCCGGACAGGGGATTCACAGATACGCAGTATTTT
-	TRBV7-3	TRBJ1-2	-	CASSLAGNRDGYTF	TGTGCCAGCAGCTTAGCCGGGAACAGGGACGGCTACACCTTC
many	TRBV2	TRBJ1-1	-	CASSEMVGLRAEAFF	TGTGCCAGCAGTGAAATGGTGGGGCTCAGGGCTGAAGCTTTCTTT
few	TRBV24-1	TRBJ2-5	TRBD2	CATSDSGLAVETQYF	TGTGCCACCAGTGACTCCGGACTAGCAGTGGAGACCCAGTACTTC
many	TRBV2	TRBJ2-1	TRBD1	CASILRTGSAYNEQFF	TGTGCCAGCATTCTTAGGACAGGTTCGGCTTACAATGAGCAGTTCTTC
few	TRBV6-1	TRBJ1-4	TRBD1	CASSEAQGGNEKLFF	TGTGCCAGCAGTGAAGCTCAGGGGGGTAATGAAAAACTGTTTTTT
many	TRBV7-9	TRBJ2-7	-	CASSSSSQAYEQYF	TGTGCCAGCAGCTCTTCCTCACAGGCCTACGAGCAGTACTTC
-	TRBV7-9	TRBJ1-5	TRBD1	CASSLMAGDRSQPQHF	TGTGCCAGCAGCTTAATGGCGGGGGACAGGAGTCAGCCCCAGCATTTT
-	TRBV2	TRBJ1-6	-	CASSGFGNSPLHF	TGTGCCAGCAGTGGGTTTGGGAATTCACCCCTCCACTTT
once	TRBV29-1	TRBJ2-7	TRBD1	CSVTGTAGTLGYEQYF	TGCAGCGTCACAGGGACAGCCGGGACACTCGGCTACGAGCAGTACTTC
many	TRBV7-6	TRBJ1-5	-	CASSPLAVREGNQPQHF	TGTGCCAGCAGCCCCCTCGCGGTGCGGGAGGGCAATCAGCCCCAGCATTTT
-	TRBV30	TRBJ1-2	-	CACLPGVKGYTF	TGTGCCTGCCTACCGGGGGTGAAAGGCTACACCTTC
-	TRBV7-9	TRBJ2-1	-	CASGINRFNNEQFF	TGTGCCAGCGGGATCAATCGGTTTAACAATGAGCAGTTCTTC
-	TRBV25-1	TRBJ2-7	TRBD1	CASSGTGDEQYF	TGTGCCAGCAGTGGTACAGGGGACGAGCAGTACTTC
many	TRBV5-6	TRBJ1-6	-	CASSLSGVGSPLHF	TGTGCCAGCAGCTTGTCAGGGGTGGGTTCACCCCTCCACTTT
-	TRBV29-1	TRBJ1-1	TRBD1	CSADGDRGGNTEAFF	TGCAGCGCCGATGGGGACAGGGGTGGGAACACTGAAGCTTTCTTC
-	TRBV7-9	TRBJ2-2	-	CASIRGSTGELFF	TGTGCCAGCATCAGAGGCAGCACCGGGGAGCTGTTTTTT
few	TRBV6-2/TRBV6-3	TRBJ1-2	-	CASSYYEGYTF	TGTGCCAGCAGTTACTACGAAGGCTACACCTTC
-	TRBV7-3	TRBJ1-5	-	CASRYLTGQETQHF	TGTGCCAGCAGGTATCTGACAGGACAAGAGACCCAGCATTTT
many	TRBV9	TRBJ2-1	-	CASSVDDNEQFF	TGTGCCAGCAGCGTAGACGATAATGAGCAGTTCTTC
-	TRBV2	TRBJ1-2	-	CASTGQQNYGYTF	TGTGCCAGCACCGGACAGCAGAACTATGGCTACACCTTC
-	TRBV5-1	TRBJ2-7	TRBD2	CASSGRASYEQYF	TGTGCCAGCAGCGGGAGGGCGTCCTACGAGCAGTACTTC